This is a list of T cell receptor beta chains from one sample in a study of regulatory T cells in long-lasting Graves disease. TCRdb called the multiplex PCR reads again in MiXCR, with one record for every CDR3 protein. The table lists hundreds of thousands of distinct CDR3 sequences, roughly 13% of them singletons. This same sample was also taken into another study, of T cells in Graves' hyperthyroidism and ophthalmopathy.

The specimen comprised peripheral blood mononuclear cells (PBMCs), sampled at new diagnosis, from a patient treated with antithyroid drugs. These receptors originate from a man aged 25-45 years with Graves disease. The CDR3 runs from the conserved cysteine through the conserved F or W. The D gene is left open where the match is weak. The size field is filled for only some rows; it gives once, few, many or a size class.

many	NA	TRBV19	TRBJ1-1	TGTGCCAGTAGTCAAGAACCGGCATGGATGAACACTGAAGCTTTCTTT	CASSQEPAWMNTEAFF
many	TRBD2	TRBV20-1	TRBJ2-1	TGCAGTGCTAGGGGACTAGCGGGGAAAACCTACAATGAGCAGTTCTTC	CSARGLAGKTYNEQFF
few	TRBD1	TRBV2	TRBJ2-5	TGTGCCACTGAGGGGGGGACAGGGGGAGAGACCCAGTACTTC	CATEGGTGGETQYF
few	NA	TRBV9	TRBJ2-2	TGTGCCAGCAGCGGGGGGACGGACACCGGGGAGCTGTTTTTT	CASSGGTDTGELFF
many	TRBD2	TRBV7-2	TRBJ2-4	TGTGCCAGCAGCTCGACTAGCGGGAGCTCGGCCAAAAACATTCAGTACTTC	CASSSTSGSSAKNIQYF
NA	NA	TRBV2	TRBJ1-1	TGTGCCAGTAGTGAGGTTGAAGTTTTCTTT	CASSEVEVFF
few	TRBD2	TRBV5-1	TRBJ2-2	TGCGCCAGCAGCTTGTGGGCTAGCGGAGCCGGGCGGGGCACCGGGGAGCTGTTTTTT	CASSLWASGAGRGTGELFF
many	NA	TRBV30	TRBJ2-7	TGTGCCTGGAGTGTCGCGGGGCCCAAGCAGTACTTC	CAWSVAGPKQYF
NA	TRBD1	TRBV7-6	TRBJ2-7	TGTGCCAGCAGCTTCGGGACAGGGTTAACATACGAGCAGTACTTC	CASSFGTGLTYEQYF
many	TRBD1	TRBV10-2	TRBJ1-1	TGCGCCACCAGGGGATCCGACAGGGGTAGCACTGAAGCTTTCTTT	CATRGSDRGSTEAFF
many	NA	TRBV7-2	TRBJ2-5	TGTGCCAGCAGCTTAGCGGGAGTAGGAGAGACCCAGTACTTC	CASSLAGVGETQYF
many	NA	TRBV27	TRBJ2-5	TGTGCCAGCGGTCCCCGGGATGGGGAGACCCAGTACTTC	CASGPRDGETQYF
few	TRBD1	TRBV30	TRBJ1-4	TGTGCCTGGAGTGGACAGGGGGGCACTAATGAAAAACTGTTTTTT	CAWSGQGGTNEKLFF
many	TRBD2	TRBV6-1	TRBJ2-1	TGTGCCAGCAGGGGACTAGCGGGAGTGGATGAGCAGTTCTTC	CASRGLAGVDEQFF
NA	NA	TRBV28	TRBJ1-2	TGTGCCAGCAGTTTAAGGGGGTGGTCTGGCTACACCTTC	CASSLRGWSGYTF
many	NA	TRBV6-2/TRBV6-3	TRBJ2-1	TGTGCCAGCAGTTCACAGGTGACTAGTGATGAGCAGTTCTTC	CASSSQVTSDEQFF
many	NA	TRBV5-6	TRBJ2-7	TGTGCCAGCAACCTAGGACAGTCTACCTACGAGCAGTACTTC	CASNLGQSTYEQYF
many	TRBD1	TRBV2	TRBJ1-2	TGTGCCAGCAGTGATGTCGGGGACAGCATATACTATGGCTACACCTTC	CASSDVGDSIYYGYTF
many	NA	TRBV2	TRBJ1-1	TGTGCCAGCAGTGTAACCAGCCTGAACACTGAAGCTTTCTTT	CASSVTSLNTEAFF
NA	TRBD2	TRBV7-9	TRBJ2-7	TGTGCCAGCAGCTTACGTCTAGCGGGACGCTACGCGCAGTACTTC	CASSLRLAGRYAQYF
many	NA	TRBV7-6	TRBJ2-3	TGTGCCAGCAGCTTAGAGGTTAGGGGGGCAGATACGCAGTATTTT	CASSLEVRGADTQYF
few	NA	TRBV5-1	TRBJ2-2	TGCGCCAGCAGCCGGACTAGGGGGACCGGGGAGCTGTTTTTT	CASSRTRGTGELFF
many	NA	TRBV10-1	TRBJ2-4	TGCGCCAGCAGTCCGGGGTCGGACATTCAGTACTTC	CASSPGSDIQYF
NA	NA	TRBV29-1	TRBJ1-3	TGCAGCGTATTGCGGGACGGAAACACCATATATTTT	CSVLRDGNTIYF
many	NA	TRBV6-1	TRBJ1-6	TGTGCCAGCAGTGAAGAAAGGGGACGGTTCAATTCACCCCTCCACTTT	CASSEERGRFNSPLHF
NA	NA	TRBV19	TRBJ2-7	TGTGCCAGTAGTGAAAGGGGAAGTCCAGAGAAGCAGTACTTC	CASSERGSPEKQYF
few	TRBD2	TRBV5-6	TRBJ2-4	TGTGCCAGCAGCCACCCTAGCGGGAGGGGTGGAGAGATCCAGTACTTC	CASSHPSGRGGEIQYF
many	NA	TRBV27	TRBJ2-7	TGTGCCACCCGTGGGGGCAGTTGGGACGAGCAGTACTTC	CATRGGSWDEQYF
many	NA	TRBV12-3/TRBV12-4	TRBJ2-6	TGTGCCAGCAATGGTTTCTCTGGGGCCAACGTCCTGACTTTC	CASNGFSGANVLTF
few	NA	TRBV7-9	TRBJ1-3	TGTGCCAGCAGCTCCGGTAGTTCTGGAAACACCATATATTTT	CASSSGSSGNTIYF
many	TRBD1	TRBV27	TRBJ2-1	TGTGCCAGCAGTCCCCGACAGGGCGGCAATGAGCAGTTCTTC	CASSPRQGGNEQFF
many	TRBD2	TRBV12-3/TRBV12-4	TRBJ2-1	TGTGCCAGCAAGCCCGTTAGCGGGAGTCAAGGGGATGAGCAGTTCTTC	CASKPVSGSQGDEQFF
many	TRBD1	TRBV27	TRBJ2-7	TGTGCCAGCAGTCAATCGACAGGGTCCTACGAGCAGTACTTC	CASSQSTGSYEQYF
many	NA	TRBV29-1	TRBJ2-3	TGCAGCGCCTATAGCGGAGGCACAGATACGCAGTATTTT	CSAYSGGTDTQYF
many	TRBD1	TRBV7-9	TRBJ2-7	TGTGCCAGCAGCTTTCCCGGACAGGGGGCCGGGTACGAGCAGTACTTC	CASSFPGQGAGYEQYF
NA	NA	TRBV5-6	TRBJ2-2	TGTGCCAGCAGCCCCTGGGGAGTAGCGGAGAACACCGGGGAGCTGTTTTTT	CASSPWGVAENTGELFF
few	NA	TRBV7-7	TRBJ2-7	TGTGCTAGCAGCGCCGGGCAGCCCTACGAGCAGTACTTC	CASSAGQPYEQYF
few	NA	TRBV5-1	TRBJ2-1	TGCGCCAGCAGCTTGGCTACAGTCTCCTACAATGAGCAGTTCTTC	CASSLATVSYNEQFF
many	TRBD2	TRBV5-1	TRBJ2-7	TGCGCCAGCAGCTTGGAGCTAGCGGGAGCGGGAGAGCAGTACTTC	CASSLELAGAGEQYF
many	TRBD1	TRBV20-1	TRBJ2-5	TGCAGTGCTAGACCGGACAGGGCTCAAGAGACCCAGTACTTC	CSARPDRAQETQYF
many	NA	TRBV20-1	TRBJ1-1	TGCAGTGCTAAGACAGGGAACACTGAAGCTTTCTTT	CSAKTGNTEAFF